This T cell receptor beta chain was captured by sequencing in a study of cytomegalovirus exposure and HLA in healthy donors. General study points: The study listed about 150 cytomegalovirus-associated TCR beta chains. Reported findings show TCR beta sequences accurately forecast HLA-A and HLA-B alleles in most subjects. For TCR beta chains, V- and J-gene trimming was later linked to a missense DCLRE1C variant.

Researchers ran the PCR with 60 Vbeta and 13 Jbeta primers. TCRdb's table, derived via immunoSEQ multiplex PCR, lists solely in-frame clones and lacks some. The table includes 100,000 to 150,000 clones, 75% to 85% detected once. There were likely unrecorded immune exposures, though donors were nominally healthy when sampled. As concerns this clone: Its antigen is as yet unknown.

The CDR3 consists of 15 residues. CDR1 and CDR2 (germline): MDHEN, SYDVKM. J gave up 8 bases and V 5 bases, and 9 bases lay outside the gene matches. Sequencing used PBMCs. This rearrangement joins TRBV28 to TRBJ2-1, with 10 bases matching TRBD1. The sequence was obtained from a man aged 40-49 years in good health and CMV-seronegative. Here the CDR3 reads CASSVGGQGSDEQFF. The CDR3, as DNA: TGTGCCAGCAGTGTGGGGGGACAGGGGAGCGATGAGCAGTTCTTC.